Presented here are 21 T cell receptor beta chains from one specimen sequenced in a study of blood T cell repertoires in COVID-19. The table came from immunoSEQ multiplex PCR; TCRdb's copy has only in-frame clones and leaves some out. The sample carries a few hundred thousand clones, 83% recorded once. Sequenced input: peripheral blood. The receptors were sampled from a woman between 50 and 59 years old with acute or convalescent COVID-19.

V and J are TRBV5-1 and TRBJ2-3; tentatively, D is TRBD2 (6 bases). Germline CDR1 and CDR2: SGHRS and YFSETQ. V was pared by 3 bases and J by 0 bases, with 8 bases between. The CDR3 runs 14 residues. The CDR3, as DNA: TGCGCCAGCAGCTGGGAGGTGAGCACAGATACGCAGTATTTT. Amino acid sequence: CASSWEVSTDTQYF.

The chain uses TRBV28 and TRBJ1-4; 9 bases agree with TRBD1. Germline V gene sequence: CDR1 MDHEN, CDR2 SYDVKM. V was clipped by 6 bases and J by 3 bases; unmatched bases: 5. The CDR3 totals 15 residues. The chain's CDR3 is CASSSQGAPNEKLFF. In DNA form, the CDR3 reads TGTGCCAGCAGCTCACAGGGGGCCCCTAATGAAAAACTGTTTTTT. Filled out from reference TRBV28 and TRBJ1-4, the complete variable domain reads DVKVTQSSRYLVKRTGEKVFLECVQDMDHENMFWYRQDPGLGLRLIYFSYDVKMKEKGDIPEGYSVSREKKERFSLILESASTNQTSMYLCASSSQGAPNEKLFFGSGTQLSVL.

V is TRBV11-3 and J is TRBJ2-1, with 7 positions matching TRBD1. From germline, CDR1 is SGHNT and CDR2 YENEEA. The V and J ends lost 5 bases and 8 bases, in that order; junction bases with no gene match: 0. The CDR3 contains 11 residues. CDR3 residues: CASSTGDEQFF. The CDR3 DNA reads as TGTGCCAGCAGCACAGGGGATGAGCAGTTCTTC.

The chain couples TRBV15 to TRBJ1-3; D gene ambiguous. The V gene's germline CDR1 is LNHNV and CDR2 YYDKDF (reference sequence). The CDR3 is made up of 15 amino acids. Trimming left V 0 bases short and J 3 bases short, with 9 bases between. For the CDR3, the DNA is TGTGCCACCAGCAGAGACAAACTCCTTGGAAACACCATATATTTT. Translated: CATSRDKLLGNTIYF.

The rearrangement joins TRBV6-5 to TRBJ1-1, with a possible D match to TRBD1 (5 bases). From germline, CDR1 is MNHEY and CDR2 SVGAGI. The CDR3 spans 11 residues. Trimming shortened V by 7 bases and J by 7 bases, and 10 bases separated the two germline ends. CDR3 DNA sequence: TGTGCCAGCACCCGACAGCTTGAAGCTTTCTTT. Translated, it gives CASTRQLEAFF.

The chain couples TRBV27 to TRBJ1-1; TRBD1 matches at 7 bases. With 3 bases clipped from V and 6 bases from J, the junction kept 7 bases outside the gene matches. Germline assignment: CDR1 MNHEY and CDR2 SMNVEV (reference sequence). The CDR3 sequence is 14 residues long. CDR3 DNA sequence: TGTGCCAGCAGTTTTGACAGGGTATTATCTGAAGCTTTCTTT. Protein: CASSFDRVLSEAFF.

The CDR3 is CASSGKDRGHYGYTF. In DNA form, the CDR3 reads TGTGCCAGTAGTGGGAAGGACAGGGGTCACTATGGCTACACCTTC. The rearrangement joins TRBV19 to TRBJ1-2, with TRBD1 matching 9 bases. Germline trimming cut 5 bases from V and 3 bases from J; bases unmatched to any gene: 7. The germline CDR1 and CDR2 sequences are LNHDA and SQIVND (reference sequence). The CDR3 length is 15 residues.

The chain joins TRBV2 to TRBJ2-5; TRBD1 is a possible D gene (6 bases). This CDR3 is 13 amino acids long. V was shortened by 10 bases and J by 1 base, with 13 bases between the two germline ends. From germline, CDR1 is SNHLY and CDR2 FYNNEI. Here the CDR3 DNA reads TGTGCCACCCGAAGGGGGATCCAAGAGACCCAGTACTTC. Its translation: CATRRGIQETQYF.

This chain uses TRBV6-5 with TRBJ2-3; D is possibly TRBD2 (5 bases). The CDR3 is 11 residues long. CDR1 is MNHEY, CDR2 SVGAGI, per germline. The V and J ends lost 11 bases and 7 bases respectively, with 13 bases between them. CDR3 sequence reads: CAGRSGYTQYF. The CDR3 DNA reads TGTGCCGGCCGCTCGGGGTATACGCAGTATTTT.

The chain combines TRBV7-2 with TRBJ2-7, with 8 bases matching TRBD2. The CDR3 extends over 14 amino acids. Trimming at V came to 5 bases and at J to 2 bases, leaving 5 bases not matched to a gene. CDR1 SGHTA and CDR2 FQGNSA come from the germline V gene. CDR3 DNA: TGTGCCAGCAGCCAGCTAGCGGGCACCTACGAGCAGTACTTC. It yields the protein CASSQLAGTYEQYF.

The genes are TRBV3-1 (or the pseudogene TRBV3-2) and TRBJ2-2, with 10 bases identical to TRBD2. Germline assignment: CDR1 LGHDT and CDR2 YNNKEL (reference sequence). The CDR3 covers 17 residues. J was trimmed by 5 bases and V by 1 base; bases with no gene match: 7. The CDR3 nucleotides are TGTGCCAGCAGCCAAGGCGTAGCGGGGGGTGGAACCGGGGAGCTGTTTTTT. Its protein product is CASSQGVAGGGTGELFF.

The chain employs TRBV2 and TRBJ2-5, with 9 bases matching TRBD2. This CDR3 has 15 residues. Germline V gene lookup returns CDR1 SNHLY and CDR2 FYNNEI. The V and J ends lost 6 bases and 2 bases, in that order; junction bases with no gene match: 7. CDR3 sequence (DNA): TGTGCCAGCAGCGCGGTGCGGGGGGGGCAAGAGACCCAGTACTTC. Its protein is CASSAVRGGQETQYF. Filled out from reference TRBV2 and TRBJ2-5, the complete variable domain reads EPEVTQTPSHQVTQMGQEVILRCVPISNHLYFYWYRQILGQKVEFLVSFYNNEISEKSEIFDDQFSVERPDGSNFTLKIRSTKLEDSAMYFCASSAVRGGQETQYFGPGTRLLVL.

This chain connects TRBV6-6 to TRBJ2-3; the match to TRBD1 covers 7 bases. V shed 4 bases and J 4 bases; nucleotides not matched to a gene: 11. This CDR3 spans 16 amino acids. From germline, CDR1 is MNHNY and CDR2 SVGAGI (reference sequence). The CDR3 sequence is CASSLYRGESPDTQYF. The CDR3 DNA is TGTGCCAGCAGTTTATACAGGGGCGAGAGCCCAGATACGCAGTATTTT.

The chain recombines TRBV29-1 with TRBJ2-7; D is possibly TRBD2 (6 bases). This CDR3 has 14 amino acids. Germline V CDR1 and CDR2: SQVTM, ANQGSEA. Trimming pared 3 bases from V and 6 bases from J, leaving 18 bases between. The CDR3 sequence: CSVDGTPRAGEQYF. In DNA, the CDR3 is TGCAGCGTTGATGGGACTCCACGAGCGGGCGAGCAGTACTTC.

The rearrangement uses TRBV1 and TRBJ2-7; the table's D call, TRBD2, was not checked against the DNA. TRBV1 constitutes a pseudogene. The CDR3 covers 15 residues. For the CDR3, the DNA is TGCACCAGCAGCCACGGACCCGAGGGAATGCGGGAGCAGTACGTC. This translates into CTSSHGPEGMREQYV.

In this sample, this clone turned up once. The rearrangement uses TRBV7-9 and TRBJ2-6; the D is unclear. CDR1 SEHNR and CDR2 FQNEAQ come from the germline V gene (reference sequence). This CDR3 contains 13 residues. Trimming took 10 bases from V and 2 from J, leaving 9 bases between them. The CDR3 loop reads CATSSAGANVLTF. In nucleotides, the CDR3 is TGTGCCACCTCCTCCGCTGGGGCCAACGTCCTGACTTTC.

The chain links TRBV24-1 to TRBJ2-3; 7 nucleotides line up with TRBD1. With V trimmed by 4 bases and J by 3 bases, 3 bases remained unmatched. The germline V gene encodes CDR1 KGHDR and CDR2 SFDVKD. This CDR3 contains 14 residues. CDR3 in DNA: TGTGCCACCAGTGACCCGACAGGGACAGATACGCAGTATTTT. Protein sequence: CATSDPTGTDTQYF.

This clone was seen only a few times. V is TRBV3-1 (or the pseudogene TRBV3-2) and J is TRBJ2-2, with 7 bases identical to TRBD2. The CDR3 is made up of 12 amino acids. With V trimmed by 6 bases and J by 7 bases, 2 bases remained unmatched. The V gene's germline CDR1 is LGHDT and CDR2 YNNKEL (reference sequence). In nucleotides, the CDR3 is TGTGCCAGCAGTCGGACTAGCGGGGAGCTGTTTTTT. This sequence encodes CASSRTSGELFF.

The V gene is TRBV7-8, the J gene TRBJ2-1; 10 bases are a match to TRBD2. Unmatched junction bases numbered 4, after V lost 1 base and J lost 4 bases. This CDR3 region has 16 residues. CDR1 SGHVS and CDR2 FQNEAQ come from the germline V gene. CDR3 residues: CASSLDRLAGYNEQFF. The CDR3 nucleotides are TGTGCCAGCAGCTTAGATAGACTAGCGGGTTACAATGAGCAGTTCTTC.

CDR3 region: CASSPGLAGGEETQYF. CDR3 nucleotide sequence: TGTGCCAGCAGCCCAGGACTAGCGGGGGGGGAGGAGACCCAGTACTTC. The chain couples TRBV2 to TRBJ2-5; TRBD2 agrees at 15 bases. The J segment lost 5 bases and the V segment lost 6 bases, leaving 7 bases of the junction unmatched. CDR1 and CDR2 from the germline V gene are SNHLY and FYNNEI. CDR3 length: 16 residues.

This chain links TRBV20-1 with TRBJ1-4; D not certain. The V end lost 7 bases, the J end lost 10 bases, and 16 bases lay between the germline ends. Germline V gives CDR1 DFQATT, CDR2 SNEGSKA (reference sequence). The CDR3 totals 12 residues. CDR3 bases: TGCAGTGTCAGTGATCCTCGGGGAAAACTGTTTTTT. Protein: CSVSDPRGKLFF.